This note documents a single T cell receptor (beta chain) sequence. This CDR3 is 16 amino acids long. Trimming left V 2 bases short and J 3 bases short, with 14 bases between. The data were obtained in a study of T cells after yellow fever vaccination. MiXCR, run by TCRdb on the 5' RACE reads, gives a single entry per CDR3 protein. The sample shows a few hundred thousand distinct CDR3 sequences, 8.5% to 10% of them seen only once. The sequenced sample was CD4+ T cells sorted from PBMCs, obtained 5 days after the yellow fever booster vaccination. J is TRBJ1-3 and V is TRBV12-3 or TRBV12-4, with D perhaps TRBD1 (5 bases). The sequence came from a man aged 18 to 30 who received the YFV17D yellow fever vaccine. The CDR3 spells CASSLPLIGVGNTIYF. The CDR3 DNA follows: TGTGCCAGCAGTTTACCCCTGATAGGGGTTGGAAACACCATATATTTT.